This record looks at one T cell receptor (beta chain) sequence and its context. Its antigen is unknown. This entry comes from a study of T cell repertoires in cytomegalovirus infection. Study-wide context: Recently identified HLA-C-restricted CMV epitopes and well-studied HLA-B-restricted CMV epitopes were used by the study. Public signatures in TCR beta pointed to CMV infection and matching HLA type.

The CDR3 is made up of 15 amino acids. CDR1 is MNHEY, CDR2 SVGAGI, per germline. The ends lost 0 bases at V and 3 bases at J; junction bases unmatched: 3. TCRdb ran MiXCR on the reads and lists one entry per CDR3 protein. Among around 25,000 distinct CDR3 sequences listed, 22% were seen once. Findings of the study overall: HLA-C-restricted TCR beta clonotypes specific for CMV led the ex vivo response. Carriers of CMV plus the relevant HLA were identified by cumulative public TCR beta family frequency.

Here the sequenced sample was CD8+ T cells from cultured PBMCs, taken from culture after CMV antigen stimulation. This clonotype originated in a human donor in good health (CMV status not recorded). Some clones in this sample may be carry-over from other donors' samples. The chain employs TRBV6-5 and TRBJ1-1, with 8 bases fitting TRBD1. The CDR3 sequence: CASSYSLTGDTEAFF. Written as DNA, the CDR3 is TGTGCCAGCAGTTACTCGTTGACAGGGGACACTGAAGCTTTCTTT.